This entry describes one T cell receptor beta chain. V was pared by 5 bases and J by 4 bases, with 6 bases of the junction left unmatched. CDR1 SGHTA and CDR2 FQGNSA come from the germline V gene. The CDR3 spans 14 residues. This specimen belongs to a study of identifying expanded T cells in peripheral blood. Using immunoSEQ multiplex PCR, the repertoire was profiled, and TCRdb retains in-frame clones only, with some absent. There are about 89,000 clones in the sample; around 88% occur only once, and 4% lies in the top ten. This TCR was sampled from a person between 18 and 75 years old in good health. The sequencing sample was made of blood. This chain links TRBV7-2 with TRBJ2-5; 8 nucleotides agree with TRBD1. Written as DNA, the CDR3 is TGTGCCAGCAGCCCCGGGACAGGTGCAGAGACCCAGTACTTC. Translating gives CASSPGTGAETQYF.